This T cell receptor (beta chain) emerged from a study of cytomegalovirus exposure and HLA in healthy donors. Whole-study results and caveats: Accurate HLA-A and HLA-B prediction from TCR beta sequences was reported for most subjects. Analyses of presence/absence relied on an assumption of roughly uniform sequencing depth across donors.

V was cut by 5 bases and J by 3 bases, with 15 bases left in between. CDR1 is SGHRS and CDR2 is YFSETQ in the germline V gene. The CDR3 totals 14 residues. With regard to this clone: Its antigen is not identified.

Primers for the PCR totalled 60 Vbeta and 13 Jbeta. The protocol was immunoSEQ multiplex PCR, while the TCRdb copy is restricted to in-frame clones and leaves out a portion. Of roughly 120,000 clones in the sample, over 70% were seen once. Source material: PBMCs. This TCR derives from a woman aged 40 to 50 in good health and CMV-seropositive. V is TRBV5-1 and J is TRBJ2-7, with D possibly matching TRBD2 (6 bases). The CDR3 nucleotides are TGCGCCAGCAGGGGCACCTTGGGGGGCTACGAGCAGTACTTC. It translates to CASRGTLGGYEQYF.